The 10 T cell receptor beta chains reported below all come from one sample, sequenced in a study of shared clonotypes between healthy human individuals. Using immunoSEQ multiplex PCR, the repertoire was profiled, and TCRdb retains in-frame clones only, with some absent. The sample includes a few million clones, around nine tenths seen only once; the top ten take around 0.14%. The sample comprised naive CD4+ T cells sorted from blood. Stated subset: CD45RA+ positively selected. Receptor source: a man younger than 30 in good health.

In regard to this clone: Distinct nucleotide sequences in the sample also encode this CDR3. The chain has TRBV10-3 and TRBJ1-1; D is unclear. The CDR3 spans 12 residues. V was clipped by 6 bases and J by 0 bases, with 5 bases between them. Germline-derived CDR1 and CDR2 are ENHRY and SYGVKD. CDR3 coding DNA: TGTGCCATCAGCGAGGTGAACACTGAAGCTTTCTTT. Translation gives CAISEVNTEAFF.

The chain is built from TRBV27 and TRBJ1-2, with D perhaps TRBD1 (5 bases). The CDR3 extends over 12 amino acids. CDR1 and CDR2 (germline): MNHEY, SMNVEV (reference sequence). The ends were cut back, 8 bases at V and 8 bases at J, with 15 bases in the middle. The CDR3 sequence is CASGVQGRGYTF. In nucleotides, the CDR3 is TGTGCCAGCGGGGTCCAGGGCAGGGGCTACACCTTC.

The CDR3 here is CAIRARGDTGELFF. The DNA of the CDR3 is TGTGCCATTCGGGCCCGGGGGGACACCGGGGAGCTGTTTTTT. The chain is built from TRBV6-6 and TRBJ2-2; 7 bases are shared with TRBD2. The CDR3 contains 14 residues. Trimming removed 10 bases from V and 3 bases from J; junction bases left unmatched: 8. Germline-derived CDR1 and CDR2 are MNHNY and SVGAGI (reference sequence).

This chain connects TRBV2 to TRBJ1-2, with 8 bases matching TRBD1. The CDR3 runs to 16 residues. J was trimmed by 7 bases and V by 2 bases; bases with no gene match: 12. Germline lookup yields CDR1 SNHLY and CDR2 FYNNEI. In nucleotides, the CDR3 is TGTGCCAGCAGTGAAAAGGGACCAGGGGGCGCCGGTGGCTACACCTTC. As protein: CASSEKGPGGAGGYTF.

The chain carries TRBV5-1 and TRBJ2-5; D gene uncertain. Trimming cost V 7 bases and J 2 bases, with 15 bases left between them. The germline V gene encodes CDR1 SGHRS and CDR2 YFSETQ. The CDR3 totals 14 residues. CDR3 sequence: CASANRAPQETQYF. The DNA for the CDR3 is TGCGCCAGCGCCAATCGCGCACCACAAGAGACCCAGTACTTC.

CDR3 DNA: TGTGCCAGCAGTTTTGGGTCTCCCAACGAGCAGTACTTC. It yields the protein CASSFGSPNEQYF. The chain uses TRBV28 and TRBJ2-7; D uncertain. The CDR3 spans 13 residues. The ends were cut back, 3 bases at V and 5 bases at J, with 11 bases in the middle. CDR1 and CDR2 from the germline V gene are MDHEN and SYDVKM.

V usage is TRBV6-5 and J usage is TRBJ1-6, with 7 nucleotides matching TRBD1. Germline V gene data show CDR1 as MNHEY and CDR2 as SVGAGI. Trimming took 5 bases from V and 3 from J; bases not matched to a gene: 1. This CDR3 region has 14 residues. CDR3 region: CASSRQGYNSPLHF. CDR3 in DNA: TGTGCCAGCAGTCGACAGGGCTATAATTCACCCCTCCACTTT.

The chain carries TRBV10-3 and TRBJ2-3; 7 nucleotides agree with TRBD2. Germline V lookup: CDR1 ENHRY, CDR2 SYGVKD. V was pared by 3 bases and J by 10 bases, with 7 bases of the junction left unmatched. This CDR3 has 13 residues. CDR3 residues: CAISDKRDGAQYF. DNA of the CDR3: TGTGCCATCAGTGACAAGCGGGACGGCGCGCAGTATTTT.

This sequence joins TRBV6-4 and TRBJ1-1, with D perhaps TRBD1 (5 bases). The ends were cut back, 5 bases at V and 11 bases at J, with 21 bases in the middle. The CDR3 is made up of 14 amino acids. Germline loops: CDR1 MRHNA, CDR2 SNTAGT. The CDR3 loop reads CASSRDGLAGRAFF. The CDR3, as DNA: TGTGCCAGCAGTCGTGATGGCTTGGCAGGGCGCGCTTTCTTT.

This rearrangement joins TRBV28 to TRBJ1-1, with D maybe TRBD1 (6 bases). Germline assignment: CDR1 MDHEN and CDR2 SYDVKM. The ends were cut back, 5 bases at V and 1 base at J, with 14 bases in the middle. The CDR3 consists of 15 residues. Written as DNA, the CDR3 is TGTGCCAGCAGTCCATCGGACAGACGGAACACTGAAGCTTTCTTT. It codes for CASSPSDRRNTEAFF.